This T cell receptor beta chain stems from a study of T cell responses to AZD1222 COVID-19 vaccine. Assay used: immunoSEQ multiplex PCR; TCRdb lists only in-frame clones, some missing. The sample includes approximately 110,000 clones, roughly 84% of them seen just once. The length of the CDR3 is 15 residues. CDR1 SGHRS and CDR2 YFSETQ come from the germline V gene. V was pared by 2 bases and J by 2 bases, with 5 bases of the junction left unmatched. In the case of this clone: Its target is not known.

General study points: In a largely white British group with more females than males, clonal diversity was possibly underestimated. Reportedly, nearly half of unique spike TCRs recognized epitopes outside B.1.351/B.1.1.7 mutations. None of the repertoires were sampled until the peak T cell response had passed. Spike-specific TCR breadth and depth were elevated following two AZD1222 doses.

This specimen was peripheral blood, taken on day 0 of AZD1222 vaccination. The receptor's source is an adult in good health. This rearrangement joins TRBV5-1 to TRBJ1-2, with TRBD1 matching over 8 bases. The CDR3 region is CASSLTGQENYGYTF. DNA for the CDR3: TGCGCCAGCAGCTTAACGGGACAGGAGAACTATGGCTACACCTTC.